This note documents a single T cell receptor beta chain sequence. The antigen is not known. Clones were read by immunoSEQ multiplex PCR, and TCRdb kept only the in-frame ones, dropping some. Here the sample spans about 7,100 clones, approximately 67% being singletons. The germline gives CDR1 SGHVS, CDR2 FNYEAQ. The CDR3 consists of 17 residues. Unmatched junction bases numbered 4, after V lost 2 bases and J lost 0 bases. The sample originates from a study of regulatory dendritic cells for organ transplantation. The overall study: Regulatory dendritic cells were monocyte-derived, receiving vitamin D3 on days 0 and 4 and IL-10 on day 4. Day 6 dendritic cell cultures were stimulated with LPS. Findings and limits, study-wide: Naive CD4+ and CD8+ repertoires were highly diverse; memory CD8+ was most oligoclonal.

Sorted T cells were CFSE-labeled and cultured 4 to 5 days with allogeneic regulatory or mature dendritic cells at 1:10. Sequencing was performed on memory CD4+ T cells from blood cultured with dendritic cells. Subset specified: CD45RO+ memory T cells. The chain links TRBV7-6 to TRBJ2-1; 10 bases are shared with TRBD1. This TCR was recovered from a human donor in good health. CDR3 sequence (DNA): TGTGCCAGCAGCTTAAGGGGACAGGGGTTCTCCTACAATGAGCAGTTCTTC. It is translated as CASSLRGQGFSYNEQFF. Combining the CDR3 with reference TRBV7-6 and TRBJ2-1 gives the whole variable domain GAGVSQSPRYKVTKRGQDVALRCDPISGHVSLYWYRQALGQGPEFLTYFNYEAQQDKSGLPNDRFSAERPEGSISTLTIQRTEQRDSAMYRCASSLRGQGFSYNEQFFGPGTRLTVL.